The 27 T cell receptor beta chains listed next were all sequenced from one sample in a study of blood T cell repertoires in COVID-19. Sequenced by immunoSEQ multiplex PCR; TCRdb stores in-frame clones only, minus some. The table shows roughly 140,000 clones, with roughly 76% occurring only once. Sequenced: peripheral blood. The receptor set was obtained from a human donor with acute or convalescent COVID-19. The donor label of this sample is uncertain.

The genes are TRBV6-6 and TRBJ1-5; TRBD1 matches 10 bases. CDR3 length equals 15 residues. Germline V gene sequence: CDR1 MNHNY, CDR2 SVGAGI (reference sequence). Unmatched junction bases numbered 6, after V lost 6 bases and J lost 4 bases. In nucleotides, the CDR3 is TGTGCCAGCAGGCCGACAGGGGGCGGAAATCAGCCCCAGCATTTT. Translating gives CASRPTGGGNQPQHF.

Points on this clone: Distinct nucleotide sequences in the sample also encode this CDR3. The rearrangement links TRBV2 to TRBJ1-6, with 11 nucleotides matching TRBD1. Germline V CDR1 and CDR2: SNHLY, FYNNEI. CDR3 length: 14 amino acids. The junction had 2 bases not matched to a gene; V was cut back by 6 bases and J by 7 bases. The CDR3 DNA reads TGTGCCAGCAGGGGGGACAGGGGGAATTCACCCCTCCACTTT. Translated, it gives CASRGDRGNSPLHF.

The V and J genes are TRBV4-1 and TRBJ1-2; D uncertain. Germline V gene lookup returns CDR1 MGHRA and CDR2 YSYEKL. Trimming shortened V by 1 base and J by 4 bases, and 10 bases separated the two germline ends. The CDR3 consists of 14 residues. CDR3 sequence: CASSQVKYSYGYTF. DNA of the CDR3: TGCGCCAGCAGCCAAGTTAAGTACAGCTATGGCTACACCTTC.

This chain links TRBV15 with TRBJ2-7; 13 positions match TRBD2. Per the germline V gene, CDR1 is LNHNV and CDR2 is YYDKDF (reference sequence). V gave up 3 bases and J gave up 3 bases; unmatched junction bases: 2. This CDR3 has 15 amino acids. CDR3 nucleotides: TGTGCCACCAGCAGGGGGACTAGCGGGGTCTACGAGCAGTACTTC. Translation: CATSRGTSGVYEQYF. Full variable domain (remainder filled in from reference TRBV15 and TRBJ2-7): DAMVIQNPRYQVTQFGKPVTLSCSQTLNHNVMYWYQQKSSQAPKLLFHYYDKDFNNEADTPDNFQSRRPNTSFCFLDIRSPGLGDTAMYLCATSRGTSGVYEQYFGPGTRLTVT.

This chain links TRBV7-2 with TRBJ1-4; TRBD1 matches at 11 bases. The germline gives CDR1 SGHTA, CDR2 FQGNSA. The CDR3 totals 18 residues. The V and J ends lost 1 base and 7 bases, in that order; junction bases with no gene match: 11. The CDR3, as DNA: TGTGCCAGCAGCTTAGGTCTTGGACAGGGGGCGCTTCGTGAAAAACTGTTTTTT. Its translation: CASSLGLGQGALREKLFF.

This rearrangement joins TRBV18 to TRBJ1-2, with D possibly being TRBD1 (5 bases). CDR1 KGHSH and CDR2 LQKENI come from the germline V gene. The CDR3 is made up of 15 amino acids. V was clipped by 6 bases and J by 0 bases, with 14 bases between them. CDR3 DNA: TGTGCCAGCTCCCCAGCGAAGGGGACTAACTATGGCTACACCTTC. This codes for CASSPAKGTNYGYTF.

V gene TRBV3-1 (or the pseudogene TRBV3-2) combines with J gene TRBJ1-2, with TRBD1 matching over 7 bases. The junction had 7 bases not matched to a gene; V was cut back by 0 bases and J by 6 bases. Germline V gene data show CDR1 as LGHDT and CDR2 as YNNKEL (reference sequence). This CDR3 region has 15 residues. CDR3 protein: CASSQDFTGADGYTF. As DNA, the CDR3 is TGTGCCAGCAGCCAAGACTTTACAGGGGCGGATGGCTACACCTTC.

The V gene is TRBV6-2 or TRBV6-3, the J gene TRBJ1-4, with unresolved D. The CDR3 length is 14 residues. Germline V CDR1 and CDR2: MNHEY, SVGEGT. The germline V and J ends were trimmed by 5 bases and 8 bases, with 15 bases remaining between them. DNA for the CDR3: TGTGCCAGCAGTCGACACCAATCAAGGGAAAAACTGTTTTTT. Amino acid sequence: CASSRHQSREKLFF.

This chain uses TRBV5-1 with TRBJ1-3, with D perhaps matching TRBD1 (5 bases). Deletions cut 0 bases from V and 1 base from J, with 8 bases between. Germline V lookup: CDR1 SGHRS, CDR2 YFSETQ. The CDR3 length is 15 residues. The CDR3 loop is CASSLEGASGNTIYF. CDR3 nucleotides: TGCGCCAGCAGCTTGGAAGGGGCTTCTGGAAACACCATATATTTT.

The chain has TRBV5-1 and TRBJ2-2, with 8 positions matching TRBD2. The CDR3 totals 16 residues. Germline values: CDR1 SGHRS, CDR2 YFSETQ. V shed 4 bases and J 2 bases; nucleotides not matched to a gene: 7. CDR3 coding DNA: TGCGCCAGCAGCGTGAGCGGGGGCCTTAACACCGGGGAGCTGTTTTTT. Its translation is CASSVSGGLNTGELFF.

The chain joins TRBV5-4 to TRBJ2-3; 8 bases align to TRBD2. This CDR3 spans 16 amino acids. V dropped 4 bases and J dropped 0; count of bases not matched to a gene: 7. Germline V gives CDR1 SGHNT, CDR2 YYREEE (reference sequence). The CDR3 DNA follows: TGTGCCAGCAGCATAAGAGCGGGGGCAAGCACAGATACGCAGTATTTT. Translated: CASSIRAGASTDTQYF.

The chain couples TRBV6-5 to TRBJ1-2; the match to TRBD1 covers 8 bases. CDR1 and CDR2 (germline): MNHEY, SVGAGI. The CDR3 spans 13 residues. Trimming cost V 8 bases and J 8 bases; bases outside gene matches: 10. DNA of the CDR3: TGTGCCAGCCAGACAGGGGCCACTTGGGGCTACACCTTC. It encodes CASQTGATWGYTF.

Here the CDR3 DNA reads TGTGCCAGCAGCCCGGGTAGCGGGGGTTGGCATGAGCAGTTCTTC. This encodes CASSPGSGGWHEQFF. The chain joins TRBV2 to TRBJ2-1, with 9 nucleotides matching TRBD2. CDR1 is SNHLY and CDR2 is FYNNEI in the germline V gene. Germline trimming cut 6 bases from V and 8 bases from J; bases unmatched to any gene: 11. The CDR3 consists of 15 residues.

The chain has TRBV6-5 and TRBJ2-2; perhaps TRBD1 as D (5 bases). The CDR3 runs to 13 residues. Germline values: CDR1 MNHEY, CDR2 SVGAGI. Trimming cost V 5 bases and J 2 bases, with 6 bases left between them. The chain's CDR3 is CASSTGNTGELFF. CDR3 nucleotides: TGTGCCAGCAGTACAGGCAACACCGGGGAGCTGTTTTTT.

This chain joins TRBV7-2 and TRBJ2-2; TRBD1 might be the D (6 bases). V lost 5 bases and J 6 bases, leaving 16 bases between the germline ends. This CDR3 region has 15 residues. From germline, CDR1 is SGHTA and CDR2 FQGNSA. CDR3 in DNA: TGTGCCAGCAGCCTTAGGACAGCCCAAGCCGGGGAGCTGTTTTTT. Its protein product is CASSLRTAQAGELFF.

This clone turned up a few times. Other DNA sequences from this sample encode an identical CDR3 as well. The rearrangement uses TRBV5-1 and TRBJ2-1, with 11 positions matching TRBD1. CDR3 length equals 15 residues. Germline V CDR1 and CDR2: SGHRS, YFSETQ. Trimming at V came to 2 bases and at J to 7 bases, leaving 5 bases not matched to a gene. Here the CDR3 reads CASSFGQGAGNEQFF. The CDR3 DNA follows: TGCGCCAGCAGCTTCGGACAGGGGGCAGGGAATGAGCAGTTCTTC.

The rearrangement links TRBV7-9 to TRBJ1-2; 9 bases match TRBD1. The germline gives CDR1 SEHNR, CDR2 FQNEAQ (reference sequence). CDR3 length: 13 amino acids. V shed 4 bases, J shed 7 bases, and the junction held 4 bases outside the gene matches. The CDR3: CASSSRTGVGYTF. CDR3 nucleotide sequence: TGTGCCAGCAGCTCCCGGACAGGGGTTGGCTACACCTTC.

This sequence joins TRBV5-4 and TRBJ2-7; a weak D match, TRBD1 (5 bases). This CDR3 comprises 14 residues. Germline loops: CDR1 SGHNT, CDR2 YYREEE (reference sequence). The V gene lost 4 bases and the J gene lost 3 bases, with 14 bases spanning the gap. DNA of the CDR3: TGTGCCAGCAGCCCGGACATCAGATACTACGAGCAGTACTTC. The encoded protein is CASSPDIRYYEQYF.

The chain carries TRBV9 and TRBJ2-3; 9 bases line up with TRBD1. V lost 5 bases and J lost 2; bases outside the gene matches: 6. From germline, CDR1 is SGDLS and CDR2 YYNGEE. The CDR3 sequence is 15 residues long. As DNA, the CDR3 is TGTGCCAGCAGAGAGGGACAGGGCCCCACAGATACGCAGTATTTT. Its protein is CASREGQGPTDTQYF.

The chain is built from TRBV24-1 and TRBJ1-1; 7 bases align to TRBD1. V was clipped by 6 bases and J by 4 bases; unmatched bases: 4. Germline values: CDR1 KGHDR, CDR2 SFDVKD. The CDR3 has 13 amino acids. The CDR3 sequence is CATSRGGGTEAFF. The CDR3 nucleotides read TGTGCCACCAGTAGAGGGGGCGGCACTGAAGCTTTCTTT.

V gene TRBV27 combines with J gene TRBJ1-6; the match to TRBD1 covers 7 bases. The CDR3 runs 15 residues. From germline, CDR1 is MNHEY and CDR2 SMNVEV (reference sequence). After removal of 7 bases from V and 7 bases from J, the junction contained 10 bases not matched to a gene. The CDR3 protein is CASTTRDSPNSPLHF. CDR3 coding DNA: TGTGCCAGCACTACAAGGGACAGCCCAAATTCACCCCTCCACTTT.

To note about this clone: The sample carries other DNA sequences with the same CDR3. This chain joins TRBV24-1 and TRBJ2-3; 8 bases align to TRBD1. The CDR3 sequence is 16 residues long. Germline V gene sequence: CDR1 KGHDR, CDR2 SFDVKD. The V segment lost 3 bases and the J segment 2 bases; nucleotides outside the gene matches: 6. The CDR3 bases are TGTGCCACCAGTGATCCCGGACAGGGAATCACAGATACGCAGTATTTT. Protein product: CATSDPGQGITDTQYF.

The genes are TRBV6-5 and TRBJ1-2; D is undetermined. In germline, CDR1 is MNHEY, CDR2 SVGAGI. The CDR3 extends over 13 amino acids. The ends were cut back, 8 bases at V and 4 bases at J, with 14 bases in the middle. The CDR3: CASRLGLVYGYTF. Here the CDR3 DNA reads TGTGCCAGCCGACTAGGACTCGTCTATGGCTACACCTTC.

The chain is built from TRBV11-2 and TRBJ2-2, with 11 nucleotides matching TRBD1. The CDR3 consists of 16 residues. Germline CDR1 reads SGHAT; CDR2 reads FQNNGV. J gave up 7 bases and V 3 bases, and 7 bases lay outside the gene matches. The CDR3 DNA reads TGTGCCAGCAGCTTGGGGACAGGGGGACCTGTCGGGGAGCTGTTTTTT. Protein sequence: CASSLGTGGPVGELFF.

CDR3 DNA sequence: TGTGCCAGCAAGAAGGGGGCCGTCACAGATACGCAGTATTTT. Protein product: CASKKGAVTDTQYF. V usage is TRBV2 and J usage is TRBJ2-3; TRBD1 agrees at 7 bases. CDR1 and CDR2 from the germline V gene are SNHLY and FYNNEI. CDR3 length: 14 residues. V dropped 7 bases and J dropped 2; count of bases not matched to a gene: 6.

The chain is built from TRBV6-1 and TRBJ1-6; 7 nucleotides match TRBD1. The J segment lost 0 bases and the V segment lost 3 bases, leaving 8 bases of the junction unmatched. The CDR3 extends over 18 amino acids. Germline V gene sequence: CDR1 MNHNS, CDR2 SASEGT. The CDR3 DNA sequence: TGTGCCAGCAGTGAGAGGGGACAGATGAGCTCCTATAATTCACCCCTCCACTTT. Amino acids: CASSERGQMSSYNSPLHF.

This chain joins TRBV2 and TRBJ2-3, with D maybe TRBD1 (6 bases). Germline CDR1 and CDR2: SNHLY and FYNNEI. The V end lost 4 bases, the J end lost 1 base, and 12 bases lay between the germline ends. The CDR3 spans 15 residues. CDR3 amino acids: CASSAEGEGTDTQYF. Written as DNA, the CDR3 is TGTGCCAGCAGTGCCGAGGGGGAAGGCACAGATACGCAGTATTTT.